The clone carrying this T cell receptor beta chain was seen a handful of times. Relying on iRepertoire HTBI primers and Arm-PCR of CDR3 regions, the team built TCR beta libraries. TCRdb used MiXCR to reprocess the multiplex PCR reads, holding one entry per CDR3 protein. The table includes roughly 300,000 distinct CDR3 sequences, 15% to 20% detected once. This CDR3 has 14 amino acids. The V gene's germline CDR1 is MNHEY and CDR2 SMNVEV (reference sequence). Unmatched junction bases numbered 1, after V lost 4 bases and J lost 6 bases. As to time point: persistent/refractory GD, antithyroid drugs over 5 years with positive TRAb. PBMC RNA was the source of the TCR library. The sample comes from a study of regulatory T cells in long-lasting Graves disease. Study as a whole: The definition of persistent Graves' disease was over 5 years of antithyroid drugs with positive TSH receptor antibodies.

The sequencing used peripheral blood mononuclear cells (PBMCs), collected when the disease was refractory, from a patient treated with antithyroid drugs. The clonotype was recovered from a female donor with Graves disease. The genes are TRBV27 and TRBJ1-3; TRBD1 aligns across 12 bases. The CDR3 nucleotides read TGTGCCAGCAGTTCGGGACAGGGGGCAAACACCATATATTTT. Its protein is CASSSGQGANTIYF.